This TCR beta chain was observed in a study of blood T cell repertoires in COVID-19. Losses at the gene ends were 5 bases for V and 4 bases for J; bases not matched to a gene: 4. The CDR3 runs 13 residues. This clone was detected only once. Within the sample, other DNA sequences also encode this same CDR3. Clones were sequenced by immunoSEQ multiplex PCR, and TCRdb holds only the in-frame ones, with some missing. The sample consists of some 170,000 clones, 65% to 90% of them appearing once. Two negative PCRs, clearance, or symptom resolution characterized the recovered Cohort 3 donors. The chain links TRBV12-3 or TRBV12-4 to TRBJ1-2, with 7 bases lining up with TRBD1. Input material: PBMCs or T cells enriched from blood (not recorded which). The source is a man over 45 who had recovered from COVID-19. CDR3 residues: CASSPDRVYGYTF. CDR3 sequence (DNA): TGTGCCAGCAGTCCCGACAGGGTCTATGGCTACACCTTC.